There are a few counts of the clone carrying this T cell receptor beta chain. Each CDR3 protein gets one entry after TCRdb re-called the 5' RACE reads with MiXCR. The data hold roughly 32,000 distinct CDR3 sequences, with roughly 7.2% observed a single time. The record originates from a study of early T cells in non-severe SARS-CoV-2 infection. Trimming took 4 bases from V and 5 from J; bases not matched to a gene: 6. This CDR3 region has 14 residues. Germline values: CDR1 SGHRS, CDR2 YFSETQ. This rearrangement joins TRBV5-1 to TRBJ1-1; TRBD1 aligns across 9 bases. The clonotype was recovered from an adult who was a healthcare worker with PCR-confirmed SARS-CoV-2 infection or an uninfected control (not recorded which). The sequencing input was whole blood. The CDR3: CASSARTGATEAFF. The CDR3 region has the DNA TGCGCCAGCAGCGCGAGGACAGGGGCAACTGAAGCTTTCTTT.